The 28 T cell receptor beta chains below were found in one sample sequenced in a study of CD8 T cells in ankylosing spondylitis. TCRdb recomputed calls from the 5' RACE reads with MiXCR, one row per CDR3 protein. Among about 220,000 distinct CDR3 sequences listed, about 11% were seen once. Source material: blood, either unsorted or a sorted T cell fraction (not recorded which). The receptor set was obtained from a male donor with ankylosing spondylitis or in good health (not recorded which).

This clonotype was seen a handful of times. The chain links TRBV7-9 to TRBJ1-4; D gene uncertain. The V gene lost 4 bases and the J gene lost 8 bases, with 14 bases spanning the gap. Germline assignment: CDR1 SEHNR and CDR2 FQNEAQ (reference sequence). The CDR3 length is 14 residues. This CDR3 reads CASSSDVVAEKLFF. CDR3 in DNA: TGTGCCAGCAGCTCCGATGTGGTAGCAGAAAAACTGTTTTTT.

The sample holds many counts of this clonotype. The J gene is TRBJ2-3, the V gene TRBV7-6; no clear D gene. V was clipped by 5 bases and J by 4 bases, with 10 bases between them. Germline-derived CDR1 and CDR2 are SGHVS and FNYEAQ. The CDR3 spans 13 residues. The CDR3 nucleotides are TGTGCCAGCAGCCAGCTCCTCCCAGATACGCAGTATTTT. This sequence encodes CASSQLLPDTQYF.

This clonotype was seen many times. The J gene is TRBJ1-2, the V gene TRBV29-1; a possible D gene is TRBD1 (5 bases). The germline CDR1 and CDR2 sequences are SQVTM and ANQGSEA. Trimming left V 6 bases short and J 4 bases short, with 12 bases between. The CDR3 is made up of 12 amino acids. CDR3 amino acids: CSVRQTLYGYTF. CDR3 nucleotides: TGCAGCGTACGACAGACCCTCTATGGCTACACCTTC. The complete variable domain, with remaining parts taken from reference TRBV29-1 and TRBJ1-2, reads SAVISQKPSRDICQRGTSLTIQCQVDSQVTMMFWYRQQPGQSLTLIATANQGSEATYESGFVIDKFPISRPNLTFSTLTVSNMSPEDSSIYLCSVRQTLYGYTFGSGTRLTVV.

The J gene is TRBJ2-5, the V gene TRBV20-1; 7 nucleotides match TRBD2. Germline V gene data show CDR1 as DFQATT and CDR2 as SNEGSKA (reference sequence). The CDR3 loop spans 13 amino acids. Trimming at V came to 6 bases and at J to 2 bases, leaving 6 bases not matched to a gene. The CDR3 bases are TGCAGTGCCCCTGGGGGGGGGCAAGAGACCCAGTACTTC. This translates into CSAPGGGQETQYF.

This clonotype was picked up many times. This chain joins TRBV20-1 and TRBJ2-1; 7 bases agree with TRBD2. Germline lookup yields CDR1 DFQATT and CDR2 SNEGSKA (reference sequence). CDR3 length: 13 residues. V lost 6 bases and J lost 1; bases outside the gene matches: 3. The CDR3 protein is CSAASGSYNEQFF. CDR3 DNA: TGCAGTGCAGCTAGCGGATCCTACAATGAGCAGTTCTTC.

This clonotype was recorded at least ten times. The chain recombines TRBV7-2 with TRBJ2-1, with TRBD1 as a possible D gene (5 bases). The CDR3 is made up of 12 amino acids. The germline V gene has CDR1 SGHTA and CDR2 FQGNSA. The V end was cut by 8 bases, the J end by 8 bases, with 13 bases between. Here the CDR3 DNA reads TGTGCCAGCGCCTTGCAGGGTCATGAGCAGTTCTTC. This encodes CASALQGHEQFF.

The CDR3 nucleotides are TGCGCCAGCAGCCCCGGACCCGAGGCGGGAAACACCATATATTTT. It codes for CASSPGPEAGNTIYF. This rearrangement joins TRBV10-2 to TRBJ1-3, with D unclear. This CDR3 spans 15 amino acids. V was shortened by 6 bases and J by 4 bases, with 16 bases between the two germline ends. The germline gives CDR1 WSHSY, CDR2 SAAADI.

V gene TRBV7-9 combines with J gene TRBJ2-3; 8 nucleotides line up with TRBD1. Unmatched junction bases numbered 3, after V lost 3 bases and J lost 4 bases. The CDR3 covers 14 residues. Germline assignment: CDR1 SEHNR and CDR2 FQNEAQ (reference sequence). The CDR3 DNA reads TGTGCCAGCAGCTTTACAGGGGGATCAGATACGCAGTATTTT. Translated: CASSFTGGSDTQYF.

Many counts were recorded for this clonotype. V and J are TRBV3-1 and TRBJ1-2, with 7 positions matching TRBD1. V shed 1 base, J shed 7 bases, and the junction held 3 bases outside the gene matches. Germline CDR1 reads LGHDT; CDR2 reads YNNKEL (reference sequence). This CDR3 contains 13 residues. This CDR3 reads CASSQGQGSGYTF. The CDR3 DNA sequence: TGTGCCAGCAGCCAAGGACAGGGTTCTGGCTACACCTTC.

About this clonotype: A single base separates this from a much larger clone, so it may be a read error. The chain uses TRBV5-1 and TRBJ2-6; maybe TRBD1 (5 bases). Germline V gene data show CDR1 as SGHRS and CDR2 as YFSETQ. The CDR3 extends over 14 amino acids. CDR3 coding DNA: TGCGCCAGCGTGGACACCTCTGGGGCCAACGTCCCGACTTTC. Protein product: CASVDTSGANVPTF.

This rearrangement joins TRBV6-5 to TRBJ1-1, with TRBD1 as a possible D gene (6 bases). This CDR3 has 15 amino acids. V was shortened by 2 bases and J by 0 bases, with 10 bases between the two germline ends. CDR1 and CDR2 (germline): MNHEY, SVGAGI. The CDR3 DNA is TGTGCCAGCAGTTACGGGGCAGGGGTGAACACTGAAGCTTTCTTT. Translation gives CASSYGAGVNTEAFF.

This clonotype appeared many times. The chain couples TRBV7-2 to TRBJ2-5; D ambiguous. This CDR3 comprises 15 residues. From germline, CDR1 is SGHTA and CDR2 FQGNSA. Trimming took off 1 base at V and 0 bases at J, with 9 bases between the two ends. In nucleotides, the CDR3 is TGTGCCAGCAGCTTAGAGGGCAGGAACCAAGAGACCCAGTACTTC. Its translation is CASSLEGRNQETQYF.

CDR3 in amino acids: CASSGGGPETQYF. As DNA, the CDR3 is TGTGCCAGCAGCGGCGGGGGTCCGGAGACCCAGTACTTC. The chain employs TRBV27 and TRBJ2-5, with TRBD2 matching 7 bases. V gave up 6 bases and J gave up 5 bases; unmatched junction bases: 6. The CDR3 is 13 residues long. Germline V CDR1 and CDR2: MNHEY, SMNVEV (reference sequence).

By share of the sample, this clonotype is medium-sized. This chain connects TRBV11-1 to TRBJ2-3; 8 bases are a match to TRBD1. Germline V gene lookup returns CDR1 SGHAT and CDR2 FQDESV (reference sequence). Losses at the gene ends were 6 bases for V and 6 bases for J; bases not matched to a gene: 11. This CDR3 contains 15 residues. The CDR3 DNA is TGTGCCAGCAGACCCAACGACAGGGGCGAGGATACGCAGTATTTT. Translation gives CASRPNDRGEDTQYF.

This clonotype came up many times. The chain combines TRBV12-3 or TRBV12-4 with TRBJ1-3; possibly TRBD1 for D (6 bases). V was clipped by 5 bases and J by 3 bases, with 11 bases between them. This CDR3 contains 14 residues. CDR3 coding DNA: TGTGCCAGCAGTCCGGGGACATTTGGAAACACCATATATTTT. It is translated as CASSPGTFGNTIYF.

For the CDR3, the DNA is TGCGCCAGCAGAGCCCTCTCTCAACCCGGGGCAGAGACCCAGTACTTC. The encoded protein is CASRALSQPGAETQYF. The V and J genes are TRBV5-1 and TRBJ2-5, with D possibly being TRBD1 or TRBD2 (5 bases each). Trimming left V 5 bases short and J 4 bases short, with 21 bases between. The CDR3 extends over 16 amino acids. Germline CDR1 is SGHRS and CDR2 is YFSETQ.

This clonotype occurred many times. The chain recombines TRBV5-1 with TRBJ1-1; D is unresolved. V was cut by 0 bases and J by 1 base, with 4 bases left in between. The germline V gene has CDR1 SGHRS and CDR2 YFSETQ. CDR3 length equals 13 residues. The CDR3 DNA follows: TGCGCCAGCAGCTTGGACAGGAACACTGAAGCTTTCTTT. Residues: CASSLDRNTEAFF.

The gene calls are TRBV20-1 and TRBJ2-1; possibly TRBD2 for D (7 bases). The CDR3 length is 13 residues. The ends were cut back, 5 bases at V and 7 bases at J, with 15 bases in the middle. Germline V lookup: CDR1 DFQATT, CDR2 SNEGSKA (reference sequence). CDR3 sequence (DNA): TGCAGTGCTGATGGGGGGGCTATAAATGAGCAGTTCTTC. Protein product: CSADGGAINEQFF.

This clonotype was picked up many times. This chain uses TRBV20-1 with TRBJ2-3, with 9 bases identical to TRBD1. Germline CDR1 reads DFQATT; CDR2 reads SNEGSKA (reference sequence). The trim removed 6 bases at V and 5 bases at J, leaving 12 bases unmatched. CDR3 length: 15 amino acids. In DNA, the CDR3 is TGCAGTGCCTTTACAGGGGGCGATGTCGGAGATACGCAGTATTTT. Amino acid sequence: CSAFTGGDVGDTQYF.

V and J are TRBV3-1 and TRBJ2-5, with D uncertain. From germline, CDR1 is LGHDT and CDR2 YNNKEL (reference sequence). V lost 3 bases and J 3 bases, leaving 14 bases between the germline ends. The CDR3 contains 15 residues. CDR3 nucleotides: TGTGCCAGCAGCCATTTCACAGAAGTTAAAGAGACCCAGTACTTC. This codes for CASSHFTEVKETQYF.

This clonotype was counted many times. The gene calls are TRBV7-8 and TRBJ1-5; 7 bases align to TRBD1. This CDR3 region has 16 residues. V lost 5 bases to trimming and J lost 0 bases; unmatched junction nucleotides: 7. The germline V gene encodes CDR1 SGHVS and CDR2 FQNEAQ. CDR3 nucleotide sequence: TGTGCCAGCAGCGCGCCGACAGGGTATAGCAATCAGCCCCAGCATTTT. Its translation is CASSAPTGYSNQPQHF.

There are many counts of this clonotype. This chain joins TRBV5-1 and TRBJ1-6; D remains ambiguous. This CDR3 region has 14 residues. From germline, CDR1 is SGHRS and CDR2 YFSETQ. V shed 5 bases and J shed 6 bases, with 12 bases lying between them. CDR3 nucleotide sequence: TGCGCCAGCAGGCCGGAGTCGGGTAATTCACCCCTCCACTTT. This codes for CASRPESGNSPLHF.

This clonotype was observed at least ten times. The chain couples TRBV20-1 to TRBJ2-5; D is undetermined. The germline V and J ends were trimmed by 0 bases and 7 bases, with 12 bases remaining between them. The CDR3 consists of 13 residues. CDR1 and CDR2 (germline): DFQATT, SNEGSKA (reference sequence). CDR3 protein: CSARDTLSGTQYF. CDR3 bases: TGCAGTGCTAGAGATACTCTTTCAGGGACCCAGTACTTC.

The CDR3 here is CASSAREGETQYF. The CDR3 DNA reads as TGTGCCAGCAGCGCAAGAGAGGGCGAGACCCAGTACTTC. This chain links TRBV7-6 with TRBJ2-5, with D possibly matching TRBD2 (5 bases). Trimming took off 5 bases at V and 5 bases at J, with 12 bases between the two ends. This CDR3 comprises 13 residues. Germline CDR1 and CDR2: SGHVS and FNYEAQ. The full variable domain, with the rest looked up from reference TRBV7-6 and TRBJ2-5, is GAGVSQSPRYKVTKRGQDVALRCDPISGHVSLYWYRQALGQGPEFLTYFNYEAQQDKSGLPNDRFSAERPEGSISTLTIQRTEQRDSAMYRCASSAREGETQYFGPGTRLLVL.

CDR3: CASIGAKTTDTQYF. In nucleotides, the CDR3 is TGTGCCAGCATCGGAGCGAAGACTACAGATACGCAGTATTTT. This chain connects TRBV7-9 to TRBJ2-3; D call uncertain. Germline V gene lookup returns CDR1 SEHNR and CDR2 FQNEAQ (reference sequence). This CDR3 comprises 14 residues. V lost 7 bases and J 3 bases, leaving 14 bases between the germline ends.

This clonotype has a single count. The rearrangement joins TRBV7-8 to TRBJ1-1, with 11 bases matching TRBD1. Trimming at V came to 4 bases and at J to 11 bases, leaving 9 bases not matched to a gene. There are 14 residues in the CDR3. The germline CDR1 and CDR2 sequences are SGHVS and FQNEAQ. The CDR3 DNA reads as TGTGCCAGCAGCTCCGGGACAGGGGGGATAGGGGCTTTCTTT. Translated, it gives CASSSGTGGIGAFF.

In this sample, this clonotype turned up many times. The chain couples TRBV20-1 to TRBJ2-2; TRBD1 matches 7 bases. V was pared by 7 bases and J by 5 bases, with 7 bases of the junction left unmatched. This CDR3 has 13 residues. Germline V CDR1 and CDR2: DFQATT, SNEGSKA (reference sequence). The chain's CDR3 is CSGRAGGTGELFF. The CDR3 DNA is TGCAGTGGACGGGCAGGGGGAACCGGGGAGCTGTTTTTT.

This clonotype was recorded at least ten times. The chain links TRBV11-2 to TRBJ2-5; 9 nucleotides agree with TRBD1. CDR3 length: 14 residues. The V gene end was trimmed by 3 bases and the J gene end by 5 bases; junction bases not matched to a gene: 4. Germline V CDR1 and CDR2: SGHAT, FQNNGV. The CDR3 reads CASSLGTGTETQYF. Written as DNA, the CDR3 is TGTGCCAGCAGCTTGGGGACAGGGACTGAGACCCAGTACTTC.